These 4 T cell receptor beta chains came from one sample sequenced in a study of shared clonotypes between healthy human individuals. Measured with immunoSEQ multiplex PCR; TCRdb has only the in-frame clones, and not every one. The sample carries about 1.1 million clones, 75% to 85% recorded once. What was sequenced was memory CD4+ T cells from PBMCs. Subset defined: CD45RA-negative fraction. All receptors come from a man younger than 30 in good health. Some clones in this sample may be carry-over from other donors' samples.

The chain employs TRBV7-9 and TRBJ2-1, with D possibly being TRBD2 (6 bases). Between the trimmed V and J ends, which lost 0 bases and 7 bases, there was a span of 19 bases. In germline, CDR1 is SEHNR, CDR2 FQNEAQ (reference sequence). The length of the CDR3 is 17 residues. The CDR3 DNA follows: TGTGCCAGCAGCTTAGCCCAGGGCCCGGGGAGGAGGAATGAGCAGTTCTTC. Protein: CASSLAQGPGRRNEQFF.

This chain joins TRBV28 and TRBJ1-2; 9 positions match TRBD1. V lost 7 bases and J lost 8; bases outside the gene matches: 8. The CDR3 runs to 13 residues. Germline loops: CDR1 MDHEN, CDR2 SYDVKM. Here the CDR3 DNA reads TGTGCCAGCACCTTGGACAGGGGCTACGGCTACACCTTC. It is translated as CASTLDRGYGYTF.

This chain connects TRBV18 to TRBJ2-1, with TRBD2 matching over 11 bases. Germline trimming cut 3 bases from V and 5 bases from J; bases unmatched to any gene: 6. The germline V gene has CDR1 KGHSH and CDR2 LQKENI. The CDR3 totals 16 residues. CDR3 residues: CASSPGPSGRNNEQFF. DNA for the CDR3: TGTGCCAGCTCACCGGGGCCTAGCGGGAGGAACAATGAGCAGTTCTTC.

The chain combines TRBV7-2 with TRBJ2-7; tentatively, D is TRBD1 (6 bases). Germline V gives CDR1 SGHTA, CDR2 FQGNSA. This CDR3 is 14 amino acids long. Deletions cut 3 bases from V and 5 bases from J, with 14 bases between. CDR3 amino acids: CASSFMGASNEQYF. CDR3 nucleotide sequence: TGTGCCAGCAGCTTTATGGGGGCTAGCAACGAGCAGTACTTC.